This TCR beta chain was documented in a study of CD8 T cells in Susac syndrome. With V trimmed by 5 bases and J by 5 bases, 9 bases remained unmatched. CDR1 is LGHNA and CDR2 is YNFKEQ in the germline V gene. The CDR3 totals 16 residues. Study results and caveats: The CD4+ T cell repertoires that were profiled in Susac syndrome showed no clonal expansion. That the number of individuals in its TCR sequencing and HLA analysis was relatively small was acknowledged by the study.

This clonotype showed up just once. Its antigen is currently unknown. Random hexamers served to reverse transcribe roughly 0.45 to 1 ug RNA. One entry per CDR3 protein results from TCRdb running MiXCR on the immunoSEQ multiplex PCR reads. The table lists over 150,000 distinct CDR3 sequences, around 94% of them singletons, with 0.099% in the top ten. Specimen: CD4+ T cells from PBMCs. The J gene is TRBJ2-3, the V gene TRBV4-2; 11 bases line up with TRBD2. The sequence derives from a human donor with Susac syndrome. Here the CDR3 DNA reads TGTGCCAGCAGCACCCGACTAGCGGGGCTTAAAGATACGCAGTATTTT. It translates to CASSTRLAGLKDTQYF.